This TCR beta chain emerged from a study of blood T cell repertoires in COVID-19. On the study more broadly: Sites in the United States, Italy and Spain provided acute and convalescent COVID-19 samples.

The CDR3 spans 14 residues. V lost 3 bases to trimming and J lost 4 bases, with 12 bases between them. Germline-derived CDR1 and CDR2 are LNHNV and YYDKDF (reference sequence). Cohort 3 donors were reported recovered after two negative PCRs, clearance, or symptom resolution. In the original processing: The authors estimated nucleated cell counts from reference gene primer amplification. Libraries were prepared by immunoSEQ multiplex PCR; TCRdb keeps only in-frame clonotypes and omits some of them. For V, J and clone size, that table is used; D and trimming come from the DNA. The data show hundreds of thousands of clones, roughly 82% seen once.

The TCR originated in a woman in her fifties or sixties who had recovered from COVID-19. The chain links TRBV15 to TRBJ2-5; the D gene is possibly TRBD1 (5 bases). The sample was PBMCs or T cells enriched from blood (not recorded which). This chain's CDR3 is CATSRQGPPETQYF. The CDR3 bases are TGTGCCACCAGCAGGCAGGGTCCCCCAGAGACCCAGTACTTC.